This TCR beta chain was identified in a study of identical twins. This clonotype was observed at least ten times. There are 15 residues in the CDR3. Germline lookup yields CDR1 SQVTM and CDR2 ANQGSEA. The junction had 7 bases not matched to a gene; V was cut back by 6 bases and J by 0 bases. TCRdb redid the calling of the 5' RACE reads with MiXCR, one entry per CDR3 protein. The profile shows hundreds of thousands of distinct CDR3 sequences, 7.1% of them singletons. The sample also formed part of further work on yellow fever vaccine responses in identical twins.

The chain couples TRBV29-1 to TRBJ1-5, with TRBD1 identical over 8 bases. Sequencing input: PBMCs. The receptor comes from a woman between 18 and 29 years old in good health. CDR3 loop: CSVKTGANSNQPQHF. For the CDR3, the DNA is TGCAGCGTGAAGACAGGGGCAAATAGCAATCAGCCCCAGCATTTT.